The 30 T cell receptor beta chains listed next were all sequenced from one sample in a study of blood T cell repertoires in COVID-19. Repertoires were generated with immunoSEQ multiplex PCR, while TCRdb's copy carries only in-frame clones and drops some. The sample gives under 300,000 clones, 92% of which show up once; roughly 0.8% is in the top ten. The specimen was peripheral blood. The source is a man younger than 45 with COVID-19, enrolled during active disease.

The chain carries TRBV29-1 and TRBJ1-1; tentative D call: TRBD1 (6 bases). The germline V gene has CDR1 SQVTM and CDR2 ANQGSEA. V was pared by 6 bases and J by 4 bases, with 12 bases between. CDR3 length: 12 residues. The CDR3 bases are TGCAGCGTCACAGGGAGGGGCACTGAAGCTTTCTTT. This codes for CSVTGRGTEAFF.

The chain carries TRBV6-5 and TRBJ1-2, with TRBD1 matching over 7 bases. The length of the CDR3 is 13 residues. The germline gives CDR1 MNHEY, CDR2 SVGAGI. Trimming cost V 2 bases and J 7 bases; bases outside gene matches: 4. The CDR3 is CASSYHRQGGYTF. The CDR3 DNA is TGTGCCAGCAGTTACCATCGACAGGGTGGCTACACCTTC.

V and J are TRBV30 and TRBJ1-5; the D is unclear. The germline V and J ends were trimmed by 0 bases and 7 bases, with 7 bases remaining between them. The CDR3 runs to 12 residues. The germline V gene encodes CDR1 GTSNPN and CDR2 SVGIG (reference sequence). CDR3 loop: CAWSVGGQPQHF. For the CDR3, the DNA is TGTGCCTGGAGTGTCGGCGGACAGCCCCAGCATTTT.

V usage is TRBV6-5 and J usage is TRBJ1-1; no clear D. The V end was cut by 2 bases, the J end by 2 bases, with 9 bases between. The CDR3 loop spans 14 amino acids. Germline V lookup: CDR1 MNHEY, CDR2 SVGAGI. The CDR3 loop is CASSYEGFNTEAFF. The CDR3 coding sequence is TGTGCCAGCAGTTACGAGGGTTTTAACACTGAAGCTTTCTTT.

The chain links TRBV18 to TRBJ2-2; no reliable D call. The CDR3 has 15 amino acids. V was shortened by 4 bases and J by 0 bases, with 9 bases between the two germline ends. The germline V gene has CDR1 KGHSH and CDR2 LQKENI. CDR3 sequence: CASSQYTPNTGELFF. The CDR3 nucleotides are TGTGCCAGCTCACAATACACGCCGAACACCGGGGAGCTGTTTTTT.

V is TRBV4-1 and J is TRBJ1-5; tentatively, D is TRBD1 (5 bases). The CDR3 sequence is 15 residues long. V was pared by 3 bases and J by 0 bases, with 9 bases between. CDR1 and CDR2 from the germline V gene are MGHRA and YSYEKL. The CDR3 loop reads CASSHRTNSNQPQHF. The CDR3 DNA sequence: TGCGCCAGCAGCCACCGGACAAATAGCAATCAGCCCCAGCATTTT.

The V and J genes are TRBV7-9 and TRBJ1-1; D not resolved. The CDR3 totals 14 residues. The germline CDR1 and CDR2 sequences are SEHNR and FQNEAQ (reference sequence). V lost 4 bases and J 5 bases, leaving 14 bases between the germline ends. The CDR3 loop is CASSSGLGGTEAFF. The CDR3 DNA sequence: TGTGCCAGCAGCTCGGGTTTGGGAGGGACTGAAGCTTTCTTT.

V gene TRBV5-1 combines with J gene TRBJ1-6, with 10 bases lining up with TRBD1. The V gene's germline CDR1 is SGHRS and CDR2 YFSETQ. CDR3 length: 16 amino acids. After removal of 4 bases from V and 5 bases from J, the junction contained 6 bases not matched to a gene. Here the CDR3 DNA reads TGCGCCAGCAGCCCCGACGGGACAGGGGATAATTCACCCCTCCACTTT. Protein sequence: CASSPDGTGDNSPLHF.

This chain joins TRBV2 and TRBJ1-5; 12 nucleotides agree with TRBD1. The CDR3 loop spans 19 amino acids. Germline assignment: CDR1 SNHLY and CDR2 FYNNEI. Trimming at V came to 2 bases and at J to 0 bases, leaving 8 bases not matched to a gene. CDR3 sequence (DNA): TGTGCCAGCAGTGAACGGGGCGGGACAGGGGGCTATAGCAATCAGCCCCAGCATTTT. This gives the protein CASSERGGTGGYSNQPQHF. The entire variable domain, with the rest obtained from reference TRBV2 and TRBJ1-5, is as follows: EPEVTQTPSHQVTQMGQEVILRCVPISNHLYFYWYRQILGQKVEFLVSFYNNEISEKSEIFDDQFSVERPDGSNFTLKIRSTKLEDSAMYFCASSERGGTGGYSNQPQHFGDGTRLSIL.

The CDR3 DNA reads as TGTGCCAGCAGCACCCCTCAGGGGCCCCAGTACTTC. Residues: CASSTPQGPQYF. The rearrangement links TRBV9 to TRBJ2-4; D possibly corresponds to TRBD1 (6 bases). This CDR3 contains 12 residues. V was pared by 4 bases and J by 13 bases, with 15 bases between. CDR1 and CDR2 from the germline V gene are SGDLS and YYNGEE.

The gene calls are TRBV5-1 and TRBJ2-1, with 10 nucleotides matching TRBD2. V gave up 2 bases and J gave up 6 bases; unmatched junction bases: 5. Germline V gene data show CDR1 as SGHRS and CDR2 as YFSETQ. The CDR3 spans 15 residues. CDR3 nucleotide sequence: TGCGCCAGCAGCTTCCAGCGGGGGGGCTCCAATGAGCAGTTCTTC. It specifies CASSFQRGGSNEQFF.

This clone was observed a single time. V usage is TRBV9 and J usage is TRBJ1-4, with D unresolved. V shed 0 bases and J shed 7 bases, with 13 bases lying between them. Germline CDR1 SGDLS, CDR2 YYNGEE. This CDR3 comprises 15 residues. CDR3 DNA: TGTGCCAGCAGCGTAGAGTATCTAGACGGTGAAAAACTGTTTTTT. It codes for CASSVEYLDGEKLFF.

The CDR3 nucleotides are TGTGCCAGCAGCCCTCTCGAGGGGGCGGGTGGCTACACCTTC. Its protein is CASSPLEGAGGYTF. The chain couples TRBV7-9 to TRBJ1-2, with TRBD1 matching over 7 bases. With 5 bases clipped from V and 7 bases from J, the junction kept 10 bases outside the gene matches. This CDR3 is 14 amino acids long. Germline V gives CDR1 SEHNR, CDR2 FQNEAQ (reference sequence).

This chain connects TRBV30 to TRBJ1-1, with no clear D. Germline lookup yields CDR1 GTSNPN and CDR2 SVGIG (reference sequence). The CDR3 has 14 amino acids. V lost 5 bases, J lost 0 bases, and 13 bases lay in between. The CDR3 sequence is CAWAAALVNTEAFF. Here the CDR3 DNA reads TGTGCCTGGGCGGCAGCCCTAGTGAACACTGAAGCTTTCTTT.

The V call is TRBV9, the J call TRBJ2-5, with D perhaps TRBD2 (6 bases). Germline CDR1 SGDLS, CDR2 YYNGEE. This CDR3 is built from 15 residues. V gave up 4 bases and J gave up 5 bases, with 18 bases separating them. The CDR3 loop reads CASSLTGEVGETQYF. The CDR3 nucleotides read TGTGCCAGCAGCCTTACGGGGGAAGTAGGGGAGACCCAGTACTTC.

This clone was seen just once. This rearrangement joins TRBV7-3 to TRBJ2-2; 9 nucleotides match TRBD1. CDR1 is SGHTA and CDR2 is FQGTGA in the germline V gene. V lost 5 bases to trimming and J lost 1 base; unmatched junction nucleotides: 8. The CDR3 has 17 residues. The CDR3 DNA sequence: TGTGCCAGCAGCCCATGGACAGGGGCTGTGAACACCGGGGAGCTGTTTTTT. Translating gives CASSPWTGAVNTGELFF.

The rearrangement joins TRBV12-3 or TRBV12-4 to TRBJ1-2, with D uncertain. The CDR3 sequence is 13 residues long. Trimming cost V 6 bases and J 1 base, with 9 bases left between them. The CDR3 DNA follows: TGTGCCAGCAGCCACCAGGATAACTATGGCTACACCTTC. Amino acid sequence: CASSHQDNYGYTF.

V is TRBV4-1 and J is TRBJ1-2; 7 bases map to TRBD1. J lost 4 bases, V lost 1 base, and 3 bases had no gene match. Germline CDR1 MGHRA, CDR2 YSYEKL. This CDR3 contains 14 residues. CDR3 bases: TGCGCCAGCAGCCAAGCCCCAGGGGGCTATGGCTACACCTTC. This gives the protein CASSQAPGGYGYTF.

This rearrangement joins TRBV7-9 to TRBJ1-6; 10 bases fit TRBD1. The V gene end was trimmed by 2 bases and the J gene end by 11 bases; junction bases not matched to a gene: 9. Germline assignment: CDR1 SEHNR and CDR2 FQNEAQ (reference sequence). This CDR3 contains 16 residues. The CDR3 DNA reads as TGTGCCAGCAGCTTATCCATCGGGACAGGGGATCCACCCCTCCACTTT. Translating it yields CASSLSIGTGDPPLHF.

This chain uses TRBV19 with TRBJ2-3; 8 nucleotides agree with TRBD2. The CDR3 sequence is 16 residues long. The V and J ends lost 3 bases and 0 bases, in that order; junction bases with no gene match: 5. Germline V gene data show CDR1 as LNHDA and CDR2 as SQIVND (reference sequence). The CDR3 loop reads CASSINSGASTDTQYF. Here the CDR3 DNA reads TGTGCCAGTAGTATTAATAGCGGGGCGAGCACAGATACGCAGTATTTT.

The J gene is TRBJ2-5, the V gene TRBV29-1, with a tentative D call TRBD1 (6 bases). This CDR3 contains 12 residues. The germline V gene encodes CDR1 SQVTM and CDR2 ANQGSEA. V was cut by 8 bases and J by 4 bases, with 14 bases left in between. CDR3: CSTTGKGETQYF. CDR3 nucleotide sequence: TGCAGCACCACAGGGAAAGGAGAGACCCAGTACTTC.

The chain has TRBV19 and TRBJ1-1; 12 bases agree with TRBD1. J gave up 1 base and V 4 bases, and 10 bases lay outside the gene matches. In germline, CDR1 is LNHDA, CDR2 SQIVND (reference sequence). This CDR3 contains 18 residues. The CDR3 DNA follows: TGTGCCAGTAGTAAGCCGGGACAGGGGGCTGAGAGGAACACTGAAGCTTTCTTT. It translates to CASSKPGQGAERNTEAFF.

The V gene is TRBV27, the J gene TRBJ2-7, with D maybe TRBD1 (6 bases). This CDR3 is built from 14 residues. Trimming pared 5 bases from V and 0 bases from J, leaving 11 bases between. Germline V gene data show CDR1 as MNHEY and CDR2 as SMNVEV (reference sequence). CDR3 loop: CASSLEQGSYEQYF. CDR3 DNA sequence: TGTGCCAGCAGTCTCGAACAGGGCTCCTACGAGCAGTACTTC.

The chain is built from TRBV7-9 and TRBJ2-7, with TRBD1 matching 8 bases. With 4 bases clipped from V and 6 bases from J, the junction kept 11 bases outside the gene matches. The CDR3 has 15 amino acids. Germline CDR1 SEHNR, CDR2 FQNEAQ (reference sequence). The CDR3 protein is CASSSSDRGWAEQYF. DNA for the CDR3: TGTGCCAGCAGCTCGTCTGACAGGGGTTGGGCCGAGCAGTACTTC.

This chain connects TRBV5-1 to TRBJ2-1; 10 positions match TRBD2. Germline CDR1 is SGHRS and CDR2 is YFSETQ. J gave up 6 bases and V 4 bases, and 7 bases lay outside the gene matches. CDR3 length equals 15 residues. CDR3 coding DNA: TGCGCCAGCAGCACTCCTAGCGGGGGTATCAATGAGCAGTTCTTC. Its translation: CASSTPSGGINEQFF.

This clone was recorded once. V and J are TRBV10-3 and TRBJ1-3, with 9 nucleotides matching TRBD1. CDR1 ENHRY and CDR2 SYGVKD come from the germline V gene. The CDR3 spans 15 residues. The J segment lost 3 bases and the V segment lost 7 bases, leaving 7 bases of the junction unmatched. CDR3 coding DNA: TGTGCCATCACCCCACAGGGGGCCATTGGAAACACCATATATTTT. Protein product: CAITPQGAIGNTIYF.

The chain joins TRBV25-1 to TRBJ1-2, with D perhaps TRBD1 (5 bases). V dropped 3 bases and J dropped 0 bases, with 14 bases sitting between them. The germline gives CDR1 MGHDK, CDR2 SYGVNS. The CDR3 runs to 16 residues. CDR3 DNA sequence: TGTGCCAGCAGTGACCACGGACACGCTTCTAACTATGGCTACACCTTC. It specifies CASSDHGHASNYGYTF.

The genes are TRBV6-2 or TRBV6-3 and TRBJ1-2; possibly TRBD1 for D (5 bases). Trimming took off 0 bases at V and 2 bases at J, with 10 bases between the two ends. CDR1 is MNHEY and CDR2 is SVGEGT in the germline V gene. CDR3 size: 15 residues. The CDR3: CASSYSPGRNYGYTF. The DNA for the CDR3 is TGTGCCAGCAGTTACTCGCCAGGGCGGAACTATGGCTACACCTTC.

The chain is built from TRBV30 and TRBJ1-6, with a possible D match to TRBD1 (5 bases). Trimming cost V 0 bases and J 8 bases, with 11 bases left between them. The germline V gene has CDR1 GTSNPN and CDR2 SVGIG (reference sequence). CDR3 length: 14 residues. The CDR3, as DNA: TGTGCCTGGAGTGTCGGGGGAGGCCATTCACCCCTCCACTTT. Encoded protein: CAWSVGGGHSPLHF.

The CDR3 nucleotides are TGTGCCAGCAGTGAATTGACTGATGGAGATACGCAGTATTTT. Translating it yields CASSELTDGDTQYF. The chain recombines TRBV6-1 with TRBJ2-3; D is uncertain. The CDR3 totals 14 residues. Germline V gives CDR1 MNHNS, CDR2 SASEGT. The ends were cut back, 2 bases at V and 5 bases at J, with 11 bases in the middle.